A single sample gave rise to the 13 T cell receptor beta chains below, sequenced in a study of resident and recirculating memory T cells in vitiligo. TCRdb keeps only in-frame clones here, not all; method: immunoSEQ multiplex PCR. The table includes roughly 42,000 clones, around 90% detected once. Sequencing was carried out using blood. These TCRs come from a male donor with vitiligo.

The chain carries TRBV6-6 and TRBJ1-2; 7 nucleotides agree with TRBD1. The CDR3 is made up of 15 amino acids. CDR1 and CDR2 from the germline V gene are MNHNY and SVGAGI (reference sequence). With 6 bases clipped from V and 4 bases from J, the junction kept 11 bases outside the gene matches. Here the CDR3 reads CASSSLSDRIYGYTF. In nucleotides, the CDR3 is TGTGCCAGCAGCTCTCTTTCGGACAGGATCTATGGCTACACCTTC.

The chain links TRBV5-1 to TRBJ2-7; TRBD1 agrees at 9 bases. This CDR3 has 14 amino acids. Trimming took 5 bases from V and 5 from J; bases not matched to a gene: 8. Germline CDR1 is SGHRS and CDR2 is YFSETQ. The CDR3 DNA is TGCGCCAGCAGTTACAGGGGGCGTTTGGACGAGCAGTACTTC. Its protein is CASSYRGRLDEQYF.

The chain is built from TRBV19 and TRBJ2-1; D is ambiguous. The germline V gene encodes CDR1 LNHDA and CDR2 SQIVND (reference sequence). Trimming took off 6 bases at V and 0 bases at J, with 21 bases between the two ends. The CDR3 spans 18 residues. Written as DNA, the CDR3 is TGTGCCAGTAGACCCGGTCGACCTCAGGTGTCCTCCTACAATGAGCAGTTCTTC. Translated: CASRPGRPQVSSYNEQFF. Variable domain in full (rest from reference TRBV19 and TRBJ2-1): DGGITQSPKYLFRKEGQNVTLSCEQNLNHDAMYWYRQDPGQGLRLIYYSQIVNDFQKGDIAEGYSVSREKKESFPLTVTSAQKNPTAFYLCASRPGRPQVSSYNEQFFGPGTRLTVL.

This chain links TRBV12-5 with TRBJ2-2; 8 nucleotides agree with TRBD2. V lost 3 bases and J lost 4; bases outside the gene matches: 4. Germline V gives CDR1 LGHNT, CDR2 FRNRAP. The CDR3 contains 15 residues. The CDR3 sequence is CASGLLAGPTGELFF. CDR3 in DNA: TGTGCTAGTGGTTTATTAGCGGGGCCCACCGGGGAGCTGTTTTTT.

The chain recombines TRBV6-5 with TRBJ2-2; perhaps TRBD1 as D (6 bases). The CDR3 contains 15 residues. The V end lost 4 bases, the J end lost 7 bases, and 16 bases lay between the germline ends. CDR1 is MNHEY, CDR2 SVGAGI, per germline. The CDR3 sequence: CASSWRQGQGGELFF. Written as DNA, the CDR3 is TGTGCCAGCAGTTGGCGCCAGGGGCAAGGCGGGGAGCTGTTTTTT.

The gene calls are TRBV6-1 and TRBJ2-7; a weak D match, TRBD2 (5 bases). Germline CDR1 and CDR2: MNHNS and SASEGT. The CDR3 has 13 residues. Trimming took 3 bases from V and 3 from J, leaving 9 bases between them. Here the CDR3 reads CASSDGRGYEQYF. Written as DNA, the CDR3 is TGTGCCAGCAGTGATGGACGGGGCTACGAGCAGTACTTC.

This CDR3 reads CASSALSAGARTDTQYF. The CDR3 DNA reads TGTGCCAGCAGTGCCCTTTCGGCAGGGGCTCGCACAGATACGCAGTATTTT. V is TRBV6-1 and J is TRBJ2-3; tentative D call: TRBD1 (6 bases). V lost 4 bases and J 1 base, leaving 18 bases between the germline ends. Germline V lookup: CDR1 MNHNS, CDR2 SASEGT. The CDR3 consists of 17 residues.

The rearrangement joins TRBV10-3 to TRBJ2-7, with D possibly TRBD1 on 5 matching bases. The V gene's germline CDR1 is ENHRY and CDR2 SYGVKD. Between the trimmed V and J ends, which lost 4 bases and 4 bases, there was a span of 14 bases. This CDR3 has 14 residues. The CDR3 coding sequence is TGTGCCATCAGTGGGGATGGGGCAAATTACGAGCAGTACTTC. Protein sequence: CAISGDGANYEQYF.

V usage is TRBV4-3 and J usage is TRBJ1-2; D is possibly TRBD1 (6 bases). This CDR3 has 16 residues. Trimming took 1 base from V and 10 from J, leaving 22 bases between them. Germline CDR1 LGHNA, CDR2 YSLEER. CDR3 amino acids: CASSQGFGNREFAYTF. CDR3 in DNA: TGCGCCAGCAGCCAAGGGTTCGGGAACAGGGAATTTGCCTACACCTTC.

The CDR3 DNA sequence: TGTGCCAGCAGCCTACAGGGTGGCTATGGCTACACCTTC. Protein: CASSLQGGYGYTF. The V gene is TRBV5-6, the J gene TRBJ1-2; D perhaps matches TRBD1 (6 bases). This CDR3 comprises 13 residues. The ends were cut back, 4 bases at V and 4 bases at J, with 11 bases in the middle. Germline values: CDR1 SGHDT, CDR2 YYEEEE.

The gene calls are TRBV5-6 and TRBJ1-5; tentative D call: TRBD1 (6 bases). The CDR3 runs to 13 residues. V gave up 1 base and J gave up 9 bases, with 11 bases separating them. Germline V gene sequence: CDR1 SGHDT, CDR2 YYEEEE. CDR3 sequence: CASSLRGARPQHF. DNA of the CDR3: TGTGCCAGCAGCTTGCGGGGGGCTCGGCCCCAGCATTTT.

The J gene is TRBJ2-3, the V gene TRBV5-1; 9 bases match TRBD2. CDR3 size: 15 residues. Losses at the gene ends were 5 bases for V and 6 bases for J; bases not matched to a gene: 10. Looked up from germline, CDR1 is SGHRS and CDR2 is YFSETQ. The CDR3 loop reads CASSGGSGGMDTQYF. CDR3 sequence (DNA): TGCGCCAGCAGTGGTGGTAGCGGGGGAATGGATACGCAGTATTTT.

J is TRBJ2-5 and V is TRBV7-2, with a weak D call TRBD2 (5 bases). V gave up 4 bases and J gave up 3 bases, with 9 bases separating them. The CDR3 is made up of 13 amino acids. CDR1 SGHTA and CDR2 FQGNSA come from the germline V gene. The CDR3: CASSSGAEETQYF. The CDR3 nucleotides are TGTGCCAGCAGCTCAGGAGCGGAAGAGACCCAGTACTTC.